The present entry profiles one TCR beta chain with its context. Antigen unknown. V shed 1 base and J shed 2 bases, with 12 bases lying between them. CDR1 is SGHRS, CDR2 YFSETQ, per germline. CDR3 length: 15 residues. The sample is drawn from a study of blood T cells in healthy people across ages. Findings and limits, study-wide: Among T cells, TCR beta diversity per million cells dropped roughly linearly as age rose.

Alongside a J-beta primer mix, a sample-barcoded 5' primer served in a second PCR lasting about 7 to 12 cycles. Every molecule of cDNA carried a tag from a template-switch adaptor with 12 random nucleotides. One entry per CDR3 protein results from TCRdb running MiXCR on the 5' RACE reads. The repertoire holds around 2 million distinct CDR3 sequences, with 39% as singletons. Each individual donor underwent a draw of ten milliliters of peripheral blood. The source is a human donor in good health. Sequenced input: blood. V is TRBV5-1 and J is TRBJ2-5; D gene uncertain. The CDR3 sequence is CASSLKGTDQETQYF. The CDR3 DNA reads as TGCGCCAGCAGCTTGAAAGGAACAGATCAAGAGACCCAGTACTTC.